The T cell receptor beta chain described here comes from a study of post-analysis software for immune sequencing data. Broader study findings: Strong co-clustering by F measure was evident for samples that had been prepared in the same batch. There was significantly lower normalized Chao1 diversity in multiple sclerosis patients than in controls.

The library was made from cDNA and included unique molecular identifiers. TCRdb fed the PCR reads into MiXCR, producing one record per CDR3 protein. The sample carries more than 450,000 distinct CDR3 sequences, around a third recorded once. Comment on this clonotype: Antigen unknown.

Material for sequencing was blood. The sequence came from a girl under 18 with multiple sclerosis.

The CDR3 sequence: CAISATPGGDTDTQYF. The CDR3 DNA reads as TGTGCCATCAGCGCTACCCCTGGAGGAGACACAGATACGCAGTATTTT. This chain joins TRBV10-3 and TRBJ2-3; TRBD2 might be the D (5 bases). Trimming cost V 6 bases and J 2 bases, with 18 bases left between them. Germline CDR1 reads ENHRY; CDR2 reads SYGVKD. This CDR3 contains 16 residues.